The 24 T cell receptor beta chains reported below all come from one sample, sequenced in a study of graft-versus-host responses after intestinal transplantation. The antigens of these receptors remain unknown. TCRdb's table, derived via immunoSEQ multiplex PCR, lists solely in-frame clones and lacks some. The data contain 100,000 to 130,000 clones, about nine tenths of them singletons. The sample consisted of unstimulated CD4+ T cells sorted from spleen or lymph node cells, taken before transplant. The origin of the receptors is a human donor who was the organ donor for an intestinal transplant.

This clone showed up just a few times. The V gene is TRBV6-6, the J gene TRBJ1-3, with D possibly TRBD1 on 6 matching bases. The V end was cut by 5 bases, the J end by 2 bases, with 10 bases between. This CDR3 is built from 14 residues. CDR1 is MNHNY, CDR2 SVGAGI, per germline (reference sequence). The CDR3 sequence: CASSPEGAGNTIYF. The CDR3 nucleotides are TGTGCCAGCAGTCCCGAGGGGGCTGGAAACACCATATATTTT.

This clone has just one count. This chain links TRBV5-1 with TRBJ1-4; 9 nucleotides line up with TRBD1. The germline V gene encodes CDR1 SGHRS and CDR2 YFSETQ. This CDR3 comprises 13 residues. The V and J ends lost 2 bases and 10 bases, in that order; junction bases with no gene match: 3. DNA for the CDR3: TGCGCCAGCAGCTTCGGGACAGGGCTAAAACTGTTTTTT. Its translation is CASSFGTGLKLFF. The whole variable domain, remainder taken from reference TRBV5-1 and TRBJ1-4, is KAGVTQTPRYLIKTRGQQVTLSCSPISGHRSVSWYQQTPGQGLQFLFEYFSETQRNKGNFPGRFSGRQFSNSRSEMNVSTLELGDSALYLCASSFGTGLKLFFGSGTQLSVL.

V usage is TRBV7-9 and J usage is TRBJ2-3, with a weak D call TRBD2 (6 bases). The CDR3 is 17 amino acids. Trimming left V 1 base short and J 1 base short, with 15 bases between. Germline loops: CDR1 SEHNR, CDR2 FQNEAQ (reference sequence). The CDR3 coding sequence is TGTGCCAGCAGCTTAGGATCTGCGGGGTCACGCACAGATACGCAGTATTTT. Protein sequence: CASSLGSAGSRTDTQYF.

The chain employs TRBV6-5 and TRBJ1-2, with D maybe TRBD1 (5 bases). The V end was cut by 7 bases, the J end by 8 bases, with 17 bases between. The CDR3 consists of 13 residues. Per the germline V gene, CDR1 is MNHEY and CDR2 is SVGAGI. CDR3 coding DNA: TGTGCCAGCATAAAAGGGGTCGAAGGAGGCTACACCTTC. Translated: CASIKGVEGGYTF.

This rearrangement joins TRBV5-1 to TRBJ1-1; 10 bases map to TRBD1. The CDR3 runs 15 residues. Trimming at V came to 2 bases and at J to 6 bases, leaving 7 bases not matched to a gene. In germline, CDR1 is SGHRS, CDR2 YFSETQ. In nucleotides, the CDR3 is TGCGCCAGCAGCTTCGACAGGGGGCGAGTATCTGAAGCTTTCTTT. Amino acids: CASSFDRGRVSEAFF.

The CDR3 protein is CASSRGGNTEAFF. The CDR3 DNA follows: TGCGCCAGCAGCAGGGGGGGGAACACTGAAGCTTTCTTT. The V call is TRBV10-1, the J call TRBJ1-1; 7 nucleotides align to TRBD1. The V gene's germline CDR1 is WNHNN and CDR2 SYGVQD (reference sequence). The trim removed 6 bases at V and 1 base at J, leaving 2 bases unmatched. This CDR3 region has 13 residues.

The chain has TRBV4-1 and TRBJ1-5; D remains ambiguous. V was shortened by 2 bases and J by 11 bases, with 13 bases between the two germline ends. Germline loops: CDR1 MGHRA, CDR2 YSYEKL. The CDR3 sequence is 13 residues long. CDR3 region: CASSQLPGGSQHF. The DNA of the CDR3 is TGCGCCAGCAGCCAATTACCAGGCGGGTCCCAGCATTTT.

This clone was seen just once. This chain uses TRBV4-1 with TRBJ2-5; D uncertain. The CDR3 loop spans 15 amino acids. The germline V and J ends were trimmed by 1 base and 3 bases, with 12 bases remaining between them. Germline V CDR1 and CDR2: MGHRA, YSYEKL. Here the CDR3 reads CASSQVIVAKETQYF. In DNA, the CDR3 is TGCGCCAGCAGCCAAGTCATTGTGGCCAAAGAGACCCAGTACTTC.

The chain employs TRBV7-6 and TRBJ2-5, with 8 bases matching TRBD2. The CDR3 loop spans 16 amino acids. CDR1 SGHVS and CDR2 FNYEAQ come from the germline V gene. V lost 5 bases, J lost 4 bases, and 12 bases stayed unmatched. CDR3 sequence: CASSLAGGSGRETQYF. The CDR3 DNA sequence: TGTGCCAGCAGCCTCGCGGGGGGTAGTGGAAGAGAGACCCAGTACTTC.

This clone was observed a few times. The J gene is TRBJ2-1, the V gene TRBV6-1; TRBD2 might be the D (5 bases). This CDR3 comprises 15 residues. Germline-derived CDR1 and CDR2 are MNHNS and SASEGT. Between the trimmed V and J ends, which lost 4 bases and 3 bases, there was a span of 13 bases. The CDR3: CASSARLGSYNEQFF. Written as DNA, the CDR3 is TGTGCCAGCAGTGCCCGCCTGGGGAGCTACAATGAGCAGTTCTTC.

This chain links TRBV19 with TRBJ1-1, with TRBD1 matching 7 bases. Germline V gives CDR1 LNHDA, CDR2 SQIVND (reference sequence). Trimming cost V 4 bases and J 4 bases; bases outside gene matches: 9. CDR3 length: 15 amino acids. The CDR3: CASSKQGMRATEAFF. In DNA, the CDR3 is TGTGCCAGTAGTAAACAGGGGATGCGGGCCACTGAAGCTTTCTTT.

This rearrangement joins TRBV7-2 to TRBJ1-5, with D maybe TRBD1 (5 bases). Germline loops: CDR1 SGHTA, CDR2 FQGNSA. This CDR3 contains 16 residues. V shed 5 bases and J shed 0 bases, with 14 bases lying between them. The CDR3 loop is CASSGGTSNSNQPQHF. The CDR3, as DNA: TGTGCCAGCAGCGGCGGGACGTCTAATAGCAATCAGCCCCAGCATTTT.

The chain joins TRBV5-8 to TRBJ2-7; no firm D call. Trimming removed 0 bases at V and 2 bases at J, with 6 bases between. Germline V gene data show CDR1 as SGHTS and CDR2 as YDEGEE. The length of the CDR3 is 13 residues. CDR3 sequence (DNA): TGTGCCAGCAGCTTGGTGAAGACCTACGAGCAGTACTTC. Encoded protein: CASSLVKTYEQYF. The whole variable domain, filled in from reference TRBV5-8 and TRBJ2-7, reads EAGVTQSPTHLIKTRGQQATLRCSPISGHTSVYWYQQALGLGLQFLLWYDEGEERNRGNFPPRFSGRQFPNYSSELNVNALELEDSALYLCASSLVKTYEQYFGPGTRLTVT.

The CDR3 nucleotides are TGTGCCAGCAGCCACGAACTTGGAAGGGGAGAAACCGGGGAGCTGTTTTTT. This sequence encodes CASSHELGRGETGELFF. This chain joins TRBV27 and TRBJ2-2, with D perhaps assigned TRBD1 or TRBD2 (5 bases each). Trimming took 6 bases from V and 5 from J, leaving 22 bases between them. The germline V gene has CDR1 MNHEY and CDR2 SMNVEV (reference sequence). The CDR3 runs 17 residues.

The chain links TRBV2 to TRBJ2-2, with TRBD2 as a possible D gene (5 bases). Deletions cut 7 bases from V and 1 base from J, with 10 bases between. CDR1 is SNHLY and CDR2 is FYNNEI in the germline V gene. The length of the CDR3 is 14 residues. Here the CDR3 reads CASKISGNTGELFF. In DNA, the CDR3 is TGTGCCAGCAAAATCAGCGGGAACACCGGGGAGCTGTTTTTT.

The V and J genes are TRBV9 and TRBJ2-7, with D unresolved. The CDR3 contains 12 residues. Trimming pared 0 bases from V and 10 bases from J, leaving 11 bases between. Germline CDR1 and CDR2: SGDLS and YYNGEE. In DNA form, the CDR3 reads TGTGCCAGCAGCGTAGGGCGTCCGGGCCAGTACTTC. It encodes CASSVGRPGQYF.

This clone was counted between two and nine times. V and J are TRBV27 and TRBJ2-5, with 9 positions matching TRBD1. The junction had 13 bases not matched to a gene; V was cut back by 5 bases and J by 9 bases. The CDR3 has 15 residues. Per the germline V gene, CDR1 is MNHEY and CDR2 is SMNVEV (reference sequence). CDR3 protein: CASSGQGQGQRAQYF. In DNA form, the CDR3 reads TGTGCCAGCAGTGGACAGGGACAGGGCCAGCGGGCCCAGTACTTC.

The CDR3: CASREPATEAFF. The DNA for the CDR3 is TGTGCCAGCAGGGAGCCGGCGACTGAAGCTTTCTTT. The chain recombines TRBV6-5 with TRBJ1-1; no firm D call. The germline V gene encodes CDR1 MNHEY and CDR2 SVGAGI. The CDR3 is made up of 12 amino acids. Trimming left V 6 bases short and J 5 bases short, with 10 bases between.

The CDR3 region is CASSLGHLNEKLFF. The CDR3, as DNA: TGTGCCAGCAGCCTCGGACATCTTAATGAAAAACTGTTTTTT. The chain couples TRBV11-2 to TRBJ1-4, with D maybe TRBD1 (5 bases). The V end lost 5 bases, the J end lost 4 bases, and 11 bases lay between the germline ends. Germline lookup yields CDR1 SGHAT and CDR2 FQNNGV. The CDR3 contains 14 residues.

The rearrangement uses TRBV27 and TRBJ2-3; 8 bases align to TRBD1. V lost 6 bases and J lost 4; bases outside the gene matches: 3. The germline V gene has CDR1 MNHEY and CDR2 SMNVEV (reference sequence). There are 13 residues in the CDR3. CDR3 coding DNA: TGTGCCAGCAGCCCAGGGGGCGCAGATACGCAGTATTTT. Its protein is CASSPGGADTQYF.

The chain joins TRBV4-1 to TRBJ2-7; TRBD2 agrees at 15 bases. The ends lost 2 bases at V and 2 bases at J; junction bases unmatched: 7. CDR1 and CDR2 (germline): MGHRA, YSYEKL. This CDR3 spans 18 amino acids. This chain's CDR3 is CASSQNPRTSGGAYEQYF. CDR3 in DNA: TGCGCCAGCAGCCAAAACCCCCGGACTAGCGGGGGGGCCTACGAGCAGTACTTC.

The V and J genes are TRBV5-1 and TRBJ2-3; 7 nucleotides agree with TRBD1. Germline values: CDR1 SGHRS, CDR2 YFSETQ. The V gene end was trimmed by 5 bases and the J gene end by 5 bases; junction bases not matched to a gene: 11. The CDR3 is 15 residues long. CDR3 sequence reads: CASRSTTGVVDTQYF. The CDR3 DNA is TGCGCCAGCAGATCAACAACAGGGGTGGTAGATACGCAGTATTTT.

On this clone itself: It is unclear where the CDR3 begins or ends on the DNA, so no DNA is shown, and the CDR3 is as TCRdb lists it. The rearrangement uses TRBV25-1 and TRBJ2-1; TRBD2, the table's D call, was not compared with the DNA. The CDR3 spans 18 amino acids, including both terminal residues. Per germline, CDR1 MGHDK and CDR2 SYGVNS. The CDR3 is CASSVMFGEGGTYNEQFF.

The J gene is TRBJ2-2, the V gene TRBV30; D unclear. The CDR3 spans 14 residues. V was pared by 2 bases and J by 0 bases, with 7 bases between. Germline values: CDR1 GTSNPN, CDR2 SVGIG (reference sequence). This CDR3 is CAWSTAPNTGELFF. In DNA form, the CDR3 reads TGTGCCTGGAGTACAGCCCCGAACACCGGGGAGCTGTTTTTT.